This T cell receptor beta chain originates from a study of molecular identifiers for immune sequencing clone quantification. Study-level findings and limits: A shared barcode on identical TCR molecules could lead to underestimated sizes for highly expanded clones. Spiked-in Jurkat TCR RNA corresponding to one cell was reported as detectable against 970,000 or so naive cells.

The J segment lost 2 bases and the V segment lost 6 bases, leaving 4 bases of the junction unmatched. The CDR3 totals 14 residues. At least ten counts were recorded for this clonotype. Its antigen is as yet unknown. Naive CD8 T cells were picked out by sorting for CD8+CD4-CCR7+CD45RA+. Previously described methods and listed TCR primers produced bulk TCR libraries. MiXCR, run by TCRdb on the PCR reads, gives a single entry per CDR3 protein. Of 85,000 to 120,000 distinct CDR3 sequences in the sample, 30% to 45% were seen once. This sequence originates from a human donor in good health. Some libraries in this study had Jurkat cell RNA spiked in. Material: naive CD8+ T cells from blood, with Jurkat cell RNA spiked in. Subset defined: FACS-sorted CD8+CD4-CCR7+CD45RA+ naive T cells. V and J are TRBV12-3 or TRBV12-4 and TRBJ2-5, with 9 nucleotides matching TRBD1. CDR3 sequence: CASSQTGGQETQYF. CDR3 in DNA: TGTGCCAGCAGCCAGACAGGGGGTCAAGAGACCCAGTACTTC.